These 32 T cell receptor beta chains share one sample of origin, sequenced in a study of T cell responses to AZD1222 COVID-19 vaccine. This table comes from immunoSEQ multiplex PCR, and its TCRdb copy is limited to in-frame clones, with some not included. Among tens of thousands of clones listed, 90% to 95% were seen once. Sequenced material: peripheral blood, taken on day 0 of AZD1222 vaccination. The receptors derive from an adult in good health.

The CDR3 protein is CATSRAQRGGNNEQFF. CDR3 bases: TGTGCCACCAGCAGAGCCCAGCGGGGGGGAAACAATGAGCAGTTCTTC. The genes are TRBV15 and TRBJ2-1; 10 bases line up with TRBD2. V shed 1 base, J shed 5 bases, and the junction held 5 bases outside the gene matches. The CDR3 is 16 residues long. Germline-derived CDR1 and CDR2 are LNHNV and YYDKDF (reference sequence).

The chain recombines TRBV18 with TRBJ1-5; 9 bases agree with TRBD1. The trim removed 3 bases at V and 4 bases at J, leaving 10 bases unmatched. Germline-derived CDR1 and CDR2 are KGHSH and LQKENI. There are 17 residues in the CDR3. As DNA, the CDR3 is TGTGCCAGCTCACCCCGGGGGACAGGGCTAAAGAATCAGCCCCAGCATTTT. Translating it yields CASSPRGTGLKNQPQHF. Full variable domain (outside the CDR3, taken from reference TRBV18 and TRBJ1-5): NAGVMQNPRHLVRRRGQEARLRCSPMKGHSHVYWYRQLPEEGLKFMVYLQKENIIDESGMPKERFSAEFPKEGPSILRIQQVVRGDSAAYFCASSPRGTGLKNQPQHFGDGTRLSIL.

The chain has TRBV28 and TRBJ1-4, with D hard to call. The CDR3 runs 12 residues. The V end lost 8 bases, the J end lost 8 bases, and 12 bases lay between the germline ends. Germline V gives CDR1 MDHEN, CDR2 SYDVKM. In DNA form, the CDR3 reads TGTGCCAGCGCTGGGGTAGGGGAAAAACTGTTTTTT. Its protein product is CASAGVGEKLFF.

The V and J genes are TRBV27 and TRBJ1-6; D is uncertain. The V gene lost 6 bases and the J gene lost 0 bases, with 9 bases spanning the gap. The CDR3 runs 15 residues. Per the germline V gene, CDR1 is MNHEY and CDR2 is SMNVEV (reference sequence). This chain's CDR3 is CASSTLSSYNSPLHF. CDR3 DNA: TGTGCCAGCAGCACCCTGAGCTCCTATAATTCACCCCTCCACTTT.

The chain joins TRBV11-2 to TRBJ2-2; 8 nucleotides match TRBD2. The V gene's germline CDR1 is SGHAT and CDR2 FQNNGV. The CDR3 is made up of 18 amino acids. J lost 0 bases, V lost 5 bases, and 11 bases had no gene match. The CDR3 sequence: CASSDPYRGGSNTGELFF. DNA for the CDR3: TGTGCCAGCAGCGATCCTTACCGGGGGGGATCGAACACCGGGGAGCTGTTTTTT.

In its sample, this clone was seen a few times. This chain connects TRBV5-4 to TRBJ2-7; D unresolved. Germline-derived CDR1 and CDR2 are SGHNT and YYREEE (reference sequence). The V end was cut by 1 base, the J end by 4 bases, with 6 bases between. The CDR3 has 12 amino acids. The CDR3 DNA reads as TGTGCCAGCAGCTTGCCTGGGTACGAGCAGTACTTC. Translating it yields CASSLPGYEQYF.

The rearrangement joins TRBV10-3 to TRBJ2-3; weak D call: TRBD2 (6 bases). CDR3 size: 16 residues. V lost 11 bases and J lost 10, with 31 bases in between. Germline CDR1 reads ENHRY; CDR2 reads SYGVKD. CDR3 protein: CAHSGGSGLSGVAQYF. The CDR3 DNA follows: TGTGCCCACTCAGGCGGGTCAGGCCTATCGGGGGTCGCGCAGTATTTT.

The sample holds one count of this clone. The chain is built from TRBV28 and TRBJ1-2; D unclear. The CDR3 consists of 12 residues. Germline lookup yields CDR1 MDHEN and CDR2 SYDVKM. Trimming took off 5 bases at V and 2 bases at J, with 6 bases between the two ends. CDR3 region: CASSDDNYGYTF. The DNA of the CDR3 is TGTGCCAGCAGTGATGACAACTATGGCTACACCTTC.

The rearrangement joins TRBV3-1 (or the pseudogene TRBV3-2) to TRBJ1-4; D gene unclear. V was cut by 0 bases and J by 7 bases, with 9 bases left in between. This CDR3 comprises 14 residues. CDR1 and CDR2 (germline): LGHDT, YNNKEL (reference sequence). CDR3 residues: CASSQDPGSEKLFF. In DNA, the CDR3 is TGTGCCAGCAGCCAAGACCCGGGTTCTGAAAAACTGTTTTTT.

V gene TRBV10-1 combines with J gene TRBJ1-1; no clear D gene. In germline, CDR1 is WNHNN, CDR2 SYGVQD (reference sequence). The CDR3 loop spans 14 amino acids. Trimming pared 0 bases from V and 4 bases from J, leaving 9 bases between. CDR3 loop: CASSESGRSTEAFF. For the CDR3, the DNA is TGCGCCAGCAGTGAGTCGGGCAGGAGCACTGAAGCTTTCTTT.

The CDR3 region has the DNA TGTGCCAGCAGCTCCTGGGCTGAAGCTTTCTTT. It translates to CASSSWAEAFF. The V call is TRBV14, the J call TRBJ1-1; D is unresolved. Trimming shortened V by 5 bases and J by 6 bases, and 7 bases separated the two germline ends. The CDR3 has 11 residues. Germline V gives CDR1 SGHDN, CDR2 FVKESK.

This chain uses TRBV28 with TRBJ1-2; TRBD1 aligns across 10 bases. Germline CDR1 is MDHEN and CDR2 is SYDVKM. The CDR3 consists of 13 residues. V trimming: 5 bases; J trimming: 6 bases; junction bases outside the gene matches: 3. CDR3 DNA sequence: TGTGCCAGCAGTCTGGACAGGGGGGATGGCTACACCTTC. It is translated as CASSLDRGDGYTF.

V is TRBV25-1 and J is TRBJ1-2; 7 nucleotides agree with TRBD1. The CDR3 spans 12 residues. With V trimmed by 4 bases and J by 4 bases, 0 bases remained unmatched. Per the germline V gene, CDR1 is MGHDK and CDR2 is SYGVNS. Here the CDR3 reads CASSGTGYGYTF. The CDR3 DNA sequence: TGTGCCAGCAGTGGGACAGGCTATGGCTACACCTTC.

The chain is built from TRBV15 and TRBJ2-5, with D possibly matching TRBD1 (5 bases). CDR1 and CDR2 from the germline V gene are LNHNV and YYDKDF (reference sequence). The CDR3 consists of 13 residues. V lost 1 base, J lost 2 bases, and 5 bases lay in between. CDR3 sequence: CATSRGQQETQYF. The CDR3 DNA is TGTGCCACCAGCAGAGGACAGCAAGAGACCCAGTACTTC. The variable domain in full, with the rest retrieved from reference TRBV15 and TRBJ2-5, is DAMVIQNPRYQVTQFGKPVTLSCSQTLNHNVMYWYQQKSSQAPKLLFHYYDKDFNNEADTPDNFQSRRPNTSFCFLDIRSPGLGDTAMYLCATSRGQQETQYFGPGTRLLVL.

This sequence joins TRBV3-1 (or the pseudogene TRBV3-2) and TRBJ2-2; TRBD1 or TRBD2 may be the D gene (6 bases each). The germline V and J ends were trimmed by 5 bases and 4 bases, with 14 bases remaining between them. CDR1 is LGHDT and CDR2 is YNNKEL in the germline V gene (reference sequence). CDR3 length: 15 amino acids. Here the CDR3 DNA reads TGTGCCAGCAGCGGGGGCGGGACGCTCACCGGGGAGCTGTTTTTT. It specifies CASSGGGTLTGELFF.

The V and J genes are TRBV12-3 or TRBV12-4 and TRBJ1-1; D not certain. Trimming took off 5 bases at V and 8 bases at J, with 15 bases between the two ends. The CDR3 contains 13 residues. CDR3 in DNA: TGTGCCAGCAGTCTCACGGCCCCGGGGGAAGCTTTCTTT. The encoded protein is CASSLTAPGEAFF.

The chain combines TRBV19 with TRBJ1-5; weak D call: TRBD1 (5 bases). V lost 0 bases and J lost 6, with 6 bases in between. CDR1 is LNHDA and CDR2 is SQIVND in the germline V gene (reference sequence). This CDR3 spans 13 amino acids. CDR3 coding DNA: TGTGCCAGTAGTATAGAGGGGCGTCAGCCCCAGCATTTT. Its protein is CASSIEGRQPQHF.

The chain combines TRBV19 with TRBJ1-5; 10 nucleotides match TRBD1. V lost 1 base to trimming and J lost 0 bases; unmatched junction nucleotides: 9. The CDR3 sequence is 19 residues long. The germline V gene has CDR1 LNHDA and CDR2 SQIVND (reference sequence). The CDR3 coding sequence is TGTGCCAGTAGTATAGCGGGACAGGGGATTCCAAATAGCAATCAGCCCCAGCATTTT. It translates to CASSIAGQGIPNSNQPQHF. Looking up the rest from reference TRBV19 and TRBJ1-5 gives the full variable domain: DGGITQSPKYLFRKEGQNVTLSCEQNLNHDAMYWYRQDPGQGLRLIYYSQIVNDFQKGDIAEGYSVSREKKESFPLTVTSAQKNPTAFYLCASSIAGQGIPNSNQPQHFGDGTRLSIL.

This chain joins TRBV6-2 or TRBV6-3 and TRBJ1-5; TRBD1 agrees at 9 bases. J lost 7 bases, V lost 2 bases, and 6 bases had no gene match. The CDR3 length is 15 residues. In germline, CDR1 is MNHEY, CDR2 SVGEGT. The CDR3 sequence: CASSYASTGGQPQHF. CDR3 sequence (DNA): TGTGCCAGCAGTTACGCGTCAACAGGGGGCCAGCCCCAGCATTTT.

The chain couples TRBV5-5 to TRBJ1-2; D uncertain. Germline loops: CDR1 SGHKS, CDR2 YYEKEE (reference sequence). The CDR3 spans 15 residues. Trimming took 0 bases from V and 4 from J, leaving 13 bases between them. In DNA, the CDR3 is TGTGCCAGCAGCTTGGTCGACTCCTCGATCTATGGCTACACCTTC. The encoded protein is CASSLVDSSIYGYTF.

The rearrangement uses TRBV3-1 (or the pseudogene TRBV3-2) and TRBJ2-7; TRBD1 might be the D (5 bases). Trimming removed 6 bases at V and 1 base at J, with 13 bases between. The CDR3 runs 14 residues. CDR1 and CDR2 (germline): LGHDT, YNNKEL (reference sequence). The CDR3 is CASSQRQTSYEQYF. DNA of the CDR3: TGTGCCAGCAGTCAGAGACAGACTTCCTACGAGCAGTACTTC.

The CDR3 nucleotides are TGTGCCAGCGGGTCAGACAGACTGGGGACCCAGTACTTC. Translation: CASGSDRLGTQYF. The chain employs TRBV2 and TRBJ2-5, with D tentatively TRBD1 (5 bases). V lost 8 bases to trimming and J lost 7 bases, with 17 bases between them. The germline V gene encodes CDR1 SNHLY and CDR2 FYNNEI. The CDR3 is 13 amino acids. Combining the CDR3 with reference TRBV2 and TRBJ2-5 gives the whole variable domain EPEVTQTPSHQVTQMGQEVILRCVPISNHLYFYWYRQILGQKVEFLVSFYNNEISEKSEIFDDQFSVERPDGSNFTLKIRSTKLEDSAMYFCASGSDRLGTQYFGPGTRLLVL.

This chain connects TRBV10-3 to TRBJ2-1; D is unclear. This CDR3 has 11 amino acids. Germline V lookup: CDR1 ENHRY, CDR2 SYGVKD. The V gene lost 10 bases and the J gene lost 11 bases, with 15 bases spanning the gap. The CDR3 loop reads CATAFFGQQFF. In nucleotides, the CDR3 is TGTGCCACTGCGTTTTTCGGCCAGCAGTTCTTC.

J is TRBJ1-4 and V is TRBV24-1; D unresolved. Germline loops: CDR1 KGHDR, CDR2 SFDVKD. This CDR3 contains 11 residues. V was cut by 1 base and J by 11 bases, with 4 bases left in between. The CDR3 DNA reads as TGTGCCACCAGTGATTTCGACAAACTGTTTTTT. Translation: CATSDFDKLFF.

This clone was seen only once. The V and J genes are TRBV5-1 and TRBJ2-7; tentative D call: TRBD1 (6 bases). CDR1 is SGHRS, CDR2 YFSETQ, per germline. The CDR3 contains 14 residues. The ends were cut back, 4 bases at V and 3 bases at J, with 14 bases in the middle. Here the CDR3 DNA reads TGCGCCAGCAGCCCCGGGACAACCGTCTACGAGCAGTACTTC. Residues: CASSPGTTVYEQYF.

This rearrangement joins TRBV10-3 to TRBJ2-2, with a tentative D call TRBD1 (5 bases). Trimming pared 3 bases from V and 5 bases from J, leaving 16 bases between. Germline loops: CDR1 ENHRY, CDR2 SYGVKD. The CDR3 is made up of 16 amino acids. The CDR3 spells CAISDGRTSGTGELFF. In DNA form, the CDR3 reads TGTGCCATCAGTGATGGAAGGACCTCAGGGACCGGGGAGCTGTTTTTT.

The rearrangement joins TRBV20-1 to TRBJ1-6; no clear D. This CDR3 has 11 amino acids. Germline CDR1 DFQATT, CDR2 SNEGSKA (reference sequence). Trimming removed 5 bases from V and 10 bases from J, with 9 bases in between. CDR3 residues: CSALGGSPLHF. Written as DNA, the CDR3 is TGCAGTGCTTTGGGAGGATCACCCCTCCACTTT.

The chain combines TRBV11-2 with TRBJ1-5; TRBD1 matches at 12 bases. Germline trimming cut 1 base from V and 6 bases from J; bases unmatched to any gene: 4. This CDR3 contains 16 residues. The germline V gene has CDR1 SGHAT and CDR2 FQNNGV. The CDR3 DNA follows: TGTGCCAGCAGCTTAGGGGACAGGGGGCTAGGTCAGCCCCAGCATTTT. This codes for CASSLGDRGLGQPQHF.

The chain couples TRBV14 to TRBJ2-7, with D tentatively TRBD1 (5 bases). This CDR3 has 14 residues. V lost 0 bases to trimming and J lost 3 bases, with 9 bases between them. Per germline, CDR1 SGHDN and CDR2 FVKESK. CDR3 coding DNA: TGTGCCAGCAGCCAAGAAAACAGGAACTACGAGCAGTACTTC. Protein product: CASSQENRNYEQYF.

This rearrangement joins TRBV28 to TRBJ2-1; no definite D call. The CDR3 consists of 13 residues. Germline CDR1 and CDR2: MDHEN and SYDVKM. V was trimmed by 2 bases and J by 11 bases, leaving 13 bases between them. CDR3 amino acids: CASSLDGLWKQFF. In DNA, the CDR3 is TGTGCCAGCAGTTTAGACGGTCTTTGGAAGCAGTTCTTC.

The chain carries TRBV7-2 and TRBJ2-3; 9 bases are a match to TRBD2. Germline-derived CDR1 and CDR2 are SGHTA and FQGNSA. CDR3 length: 19 amino acids. The V segment lost 5 bases and the J segment 1 base; nucleotides outside the gene matches: 16. The CDR3 DNA reads as TGTGCCAGCAGCCCGACGGGACTTGCGGGGGGGCGGGGCACAGATACGCAGTATTTT. It is translated as CASSPTGLAGGRGTDTQYF.

The rearrangement links TRBV30 to TRBJ2-7; 8 nucleotides align to TRBD1. This CDR3 spans 15 amino acids. V was clipped by 0 bases and J by 5 bases; unmatched bases: 9. The V gene's germline CDR1 is GTSNPN and CDR2 SVGIG (reference sequence). DNA of the CDR3: TGTGCCTGGAGTGTTGGCAGGGGGCGATTTGACGAGCAGTACTTC. Translated: CAWSVGRGRFDEQYF.